One and the same sample provided the 21 T cell receptor beta chains below, sequenced in a study of shared clonotypes between healthy human individuals. Data came from immunoSEQ multiplex PCR; TCRdb stores just in-frame clones and leaves some out. The table includes hundreds of thousands of clones, about 91% detected once. It was CD45RO-negative cells, positively selected for CCR7, that made up naive CD8 cells, with terminally differentiated effector memory CD45RA+ cells excluded. Sample: naive CD8+ T cells sorted from blood. All receptors derive from a man aged 25 to 45 in good health.

The V gene is TRBV28, the J gene TRBJ1-5; a possible D gene is TRBD1 (5 bases). Germline assignment: CDR1 MDHEN and CDR2 SYDVKM. The germline V and J ends were trimmed by 3 bases and 4 bases, with 13 bases remaining between them. This CDR3 has 15 amino acids. The CDR3 DNA sequence: TGTGCCAGCAGTTTTAGCCAGGGACCTAATCAGCCCCAGCATTTT. This gives the protein CASSFSQGPNQPQHF. The full variable domain, its missing parts supplied by reference TRBV28 and TRBJ1-5, is DVKVTQSSRYLVKRTGEKVFLECVQDMDHENMFWYRQDPGLGLRLIYFSYDVKMKEKGDIPEGYSVSREKKERFSLILESASTNQTSMYLCASSFSQGPNQPQHFGDGTRLSIL.

The V call is TRBV7-2, the J call TRBJ2-7; 7 positions match TRBD2. From germline, CDR1 is SGHTA and CDR2 FQGNSA. Trimming took 6 bases from V and 7 from J; bases not matched to a gene: 15. CDR3 size: 15 residues. CDR3 sequence: CASRLHVGGPEEQYF. CDR3 in DNA: TGTGCCAGCAGGCTCCATGTGGGAGGGCCAGAGGAGCAGTACTTC.

The chain has TRBV30 and TRBJ2-1; D remains unclear. Per the germline V gene, CDR1 is GTSNPN and CDR2 is SVGIG (reference sequence). This CDR3 is 14 amino acids long. V gave up 2 bases and J gave up 0 bases, with 8 bases separating them. CDR3 coding DNA: TGTGCCTGGAGTTCCGGCAACTCCTACAATGAGCAGTTCTTC. This gives the protein CAWSSGNSYNEQFF.

V and J are TRBV18 and TRBJ2-5; maybe TRBD1 (6 bases). The CDR3 runs to 15 residues. Germline CDR1 KGHSH, CDR2 LQKENI. Trimming stripped 6 bases from V and 1 base from J, with 15 bases between. The CDR3 bases are TGTGCCAGCTCGCCGGGGACAAGGGTCCAAGAGACCCAGTACTTC. It codes for CASSPGTRVQETQYF. Drawing the rest from reference TRBV18 and TRBJ2-5, the complete variable domain is NAGVMQNPRHLVRRRGQEARLRCSPMKGHSHVYWYRQLPEEGLKFMVYLQKENIIDESGMPKERFSAEFPKEGPSILRIQQVVRGDSAAYFCASSPGTRVQETQYFGPGTRLLVL.

The gene calls are TRBV9 and TRBJ2-7, with 8 bases matching TRBD2. This CDR3 comprises 15 residues. CDR1 SGDLS and CDR2 YYNGEE come from the germline V gene. V gave up 4 bases and J gave up 0 bases; unmatched junction bases: 6. DNA for the CDR3: TGTGCCAGCAGCTCCCAGCGGGAGAGCTCCTACGAGCAGTACTTC. It is translated as CASSSQRESSYEQYF.

This rearrangement joins TRBV28 to TRBJ2-2; D might be TRBD1 or TRBD2, each matching 5 bases. V dropped 6 bases and J dropped 1 base, with 15 bases sitting between them. The CDR3 sequence is 16 residues long. CDR1 MDHEN and CDR2 SYDVKM come from the germline V gene. CDR3 nucleotide sequence: TGTGCCAGCAGCCGCTCTTGGGGGAGGAACACCGGGGAGCTGTTTTTT. Protein product: CASSRSWGRNTGELFF. Based on the CDR3 plus reference TRBV28 and TRBJ2-2, the full variable domain is DVKVTQSSRYLVKRTGEKVFLECVQDMDHENMFWYRQDPGLGLRLIYFSYDVKMKEKGDIPEGYSVSREKKERFSLILESASTNQTSMYLCASSRSWGRNTGELFFGEGSRLTVL.

The chain uses TRBV4-1 and TRBJ2-4, with D perhaps matching TRBD2 (6 bases). Germline V gives CDR1 MGHRA, CDR2 YSYEKL. The CDR3 is made up of 15 amino acids. Trimming pared 0 bases from V and 6 bases from J, leaving 12 bases between. The CDR3 coding sequence is TGCGCCAGCAGCCAAGATCGGGGGTGGGGAAACATTCAGTACTTC. Its protein product is CASSQDRGWGNIQYF.

The chain employs TRBV11-2 and TRBJ2-7; unclear D gene. The V end was cut by 2 bases, the J end by 3 bases, with 8 bases between. The CDR3 length is 13 residues. Per germline, CDR1 SGHAT and CDR2 FQNNGV. The CDR3 region has the DNA TGTGCCAGCAGCTTAAGAATGCTCTACGAGCAGTACTTC. Translation gives CASSLRMLYEQYF.

V gene TRBV5-4 combines with J gene TRBJ1-4; D is perhaps TRBD1 (6 bases). The CDR3 consists of 13 residues. V was clipped by 0 bases and J by 8 bases, with 8 bases between them. Germline CDR1 and CDR2: SGHNT and YYREEE (reference sequence). As DNA, the CDR3 is TGTGCCAGCAGCTTGGAAACAGGGGAAAAACTGTTTTTT. Amino acid sequence: CASSLETGEKLFF.

This chain links TRBV13 with TRBJ2-7; no reliable D call. CDR1 is PRHDT and CDR2 is FYEKMQ in the germline V gene (reference sequence). This CDR3 spans 14 amino acids. V was clipped by 5 bases and J by 2 bases, with 13 bases between them. Here the CDR3 DNA reads TGTGCCAGCAGCGAAAGGACGATTCCCTACGAGCAGTACTTC. This sequence encodes CASSERTIPYEQYF.

The chain links TRBV2 to TRBJ2-1; D is uncertain. The CDR3 spans 15 residues. V lost 1 base, J lost 2 bases, and 9 bases lay in between. Germline-derived CDR1 and CDR2 are SNHLY and FYNNEI. Here the CDR3 DNA reads TGTGCCAGCAGTGAAGACCTAAAGCCCTACAATGAGCAGTTCTTC. Its translation: CASSEDLKPYNEQFF.

The chain carries TRBV29-1 and TRBJ2-2; D might be TRBD2 (7 bases). Germline V lookup: CDR1 SQVTM, CDR2 ANQGSEA. Trimming took off 7 bases at V and 4 bases at J, with 16 bases between the two ends. This CDR3 comprises 14 residues. CDR3 nucleotide sequence: TGCAGCGGAGTTCGGGGGGCCGGCACCGGGGAGCTGTTTTTT. Translating it yields CSGVRGAGTGELFF.

This clone occurred once. This chain links TRBV29-1 with TRBJ2-7; 10 bases line up with TRBD2. The ends lost 3 bases at V and 4 bases at J; junction bases unmatched: 12. Germline CDR1 SQVTM, CDR2 ANQGSEA. The CDR3 runs 16 residues. The CDR3, as DNA: TGCAGCGTTGAGTTCCCTAGTCTAGCGGGAGAGTACGAGCAGTACTTC. Translating it yields CSVEFPSLAGEYEQYF.

This clone has just one count. V is TRBV7-9 and J is TRBJ1-2; possibly TRBD1 for D (5 bases). The CDR3 totals 17 residues. In germline, CDR1 is SEHNR, CDR2 FQNEAQ (reference sequence). Trimming took off 4 bases at V and 7 bases at J, with 25 bases between the two ends. The DNA of the CDR3 is TGTGCCAGCAGCTCCTTAATTGGGAGTTCTGGGACTATTGGCTACACCTTC. It codes for CASSSLIGSSGTIGYTF.

About this clone: This specimen includes other DNA sequences encoding the same CDR3. The chain carries TRBV28 and TRBJ2-7, with D hard to call. V shed 3 bases and J shed 3 bases, with 6 bases lying between them. This CDR3 spans 12 amino acids. CDR1 and CDR2 from the germline V gene are MDHEN and SYDVKM. Written as DNA, the CDR3 is TGTGCCAGCAGTTTGGTCAACTACGAGCAGTACTTC. Amino acid sequence: CASSLVNYEQYF.

The J gene is TRBJ2-5, the V gene TRBV7-9, with D maybe TRBD1 (6 bases). This CDR3 spans 15 amino acids. V lost 5 bases to trimming and J lost 5 bases, with 18 bases between them. The germline gives CDR1 SEHNR, CDR2 FQNEAQ (reference sequence). The CDR3 here is CASSDQREQGETQYF. For the CDR3, the DNA is TGTGCCAGCAGCGACCAGAGAGAGCAGGGGGAGACCCAGTACTTC.

This sequence joins TRBV6-1 and TRBJ1-4, with 11 bases lining up with TRBD1. J lost 7 bases, V lost 6 bases, and 4 bases had no gene match. This CDR3 spans 14 amino acids. Germline lookup yields CDR1 MNHNS and CDR2 SASEGT. This CDR3 reads CASSEDRGREKLFF. CDR3 nucleotide sequence: TGTGCCAGCAGCGAGGACAGGGGGCGTGAAAAACTGTTTTTT.

V usage is TRBV7-9 and J usage is TRBJ2-1; 7 nucleotides line up with TRBD1. This CDR3 is built from 16 residues. The junction had 9 bases not matched to a gene; V was cut back by 4 bases and J by 3 bases. Germline V lookup: CDR1 SEHNR, CDR2 FQNEAQ (reference sequence). The CDR3 protein is CASSSRTGPYYNEQFF. The CDR3 bases are TGTGCCAGCAGCTCTCGGACAGGCCCCTACTACAATGAGCAGTTCTTC. Filled out from reference TRBV7-9 and TRBJ2-1, the complete variable domain reads DTGVSQNPRHKITKRGQNVTFRCDPISEHNRLYWYRQTLGQGPEFLTYFQNEAQLEKSRLLSDRFSAERPKGSFSTLEIQRTEQGDSAMYLCASSSRTGPYYNEQFFGPGTRLTVL.

V is TRBV15 and J is TRBJ2-3; a possible D gene is TRBD1 (6 bases). The V gene's germline CDR1 is LNHNV and CDR2 YYDKDF (reference sequence). This CDR3 spans 17 amino acids. With 3 bases removed from V and 1 base from J, the gap between germline ends came to 17 bases. The CDR3 here is CATSREQGTRRTDTQYF. CDR3 nucleotides: TGTGCCACCAGCAGGGAACAGGGAACTCGTCGCACAGATACGCAGTATTTT.

The chain is built from TRBV6-1 and TRBJ2-5; D remains ambiguous. V was cut by 6 bases and J by 5 bases, with 7 bases left in between. The germline gives CDR1 MNHNS, CDR2 SASEGT. The CDR3 has 11 amino acids. The CDR3 sequence is CASRQKETQYF. CDR3 in DNA: TGTGCCAGCAGGCAAAAGGAGACCCAGTACTTC.

The CDR3 spells CASRLSYNEQFF. CDR3 nucleotide sequence: TGTGCCAGCAGACTCTCCTACAATGAGCAGTTCTTC. The V gene is TRBV27, the J gene TRBJ2-1; D is unclear. Germline V gene lookup returns CDR1 MNHEY and CDR2 SMNVEV (reference sequence). Trimming cost V 6 bases and J 0 bases, with 3 bases left between them. The CDR3 is 12 residues long.